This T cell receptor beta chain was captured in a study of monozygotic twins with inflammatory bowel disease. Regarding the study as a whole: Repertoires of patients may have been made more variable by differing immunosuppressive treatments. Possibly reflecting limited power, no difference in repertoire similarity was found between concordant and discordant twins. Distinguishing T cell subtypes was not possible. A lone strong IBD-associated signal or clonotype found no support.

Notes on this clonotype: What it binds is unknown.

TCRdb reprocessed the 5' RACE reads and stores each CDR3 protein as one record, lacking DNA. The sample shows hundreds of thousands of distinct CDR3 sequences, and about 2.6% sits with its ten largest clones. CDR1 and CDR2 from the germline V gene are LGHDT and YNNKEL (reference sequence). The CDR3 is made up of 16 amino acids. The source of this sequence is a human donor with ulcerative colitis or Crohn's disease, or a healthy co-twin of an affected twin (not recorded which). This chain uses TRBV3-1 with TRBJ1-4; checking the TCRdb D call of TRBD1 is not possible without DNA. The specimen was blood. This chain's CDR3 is CASSPGGRFGGEKLFF.